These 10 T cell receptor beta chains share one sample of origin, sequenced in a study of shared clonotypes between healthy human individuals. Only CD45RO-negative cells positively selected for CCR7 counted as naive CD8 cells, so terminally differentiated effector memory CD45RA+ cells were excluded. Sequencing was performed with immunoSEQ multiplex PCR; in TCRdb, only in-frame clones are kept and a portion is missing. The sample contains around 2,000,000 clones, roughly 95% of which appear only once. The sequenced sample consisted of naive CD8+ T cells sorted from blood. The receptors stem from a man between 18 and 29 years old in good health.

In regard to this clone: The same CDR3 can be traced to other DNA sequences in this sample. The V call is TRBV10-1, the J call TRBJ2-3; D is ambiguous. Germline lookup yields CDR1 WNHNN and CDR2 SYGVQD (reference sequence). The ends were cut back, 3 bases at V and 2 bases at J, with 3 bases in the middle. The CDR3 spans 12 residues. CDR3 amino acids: CASSEDTDTQYF. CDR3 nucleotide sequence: TGCGCCAGCAGTGAAGACACAGATACGCAGTATTTT.

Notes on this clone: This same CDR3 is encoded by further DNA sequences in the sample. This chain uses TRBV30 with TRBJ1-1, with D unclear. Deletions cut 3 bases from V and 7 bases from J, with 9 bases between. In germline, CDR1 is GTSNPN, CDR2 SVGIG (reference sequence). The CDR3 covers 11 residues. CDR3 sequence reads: CAWSPRVEAFF. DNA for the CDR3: TGTGCCTGGAGCCCGCGTGTTGAAGCTTTCTTT.

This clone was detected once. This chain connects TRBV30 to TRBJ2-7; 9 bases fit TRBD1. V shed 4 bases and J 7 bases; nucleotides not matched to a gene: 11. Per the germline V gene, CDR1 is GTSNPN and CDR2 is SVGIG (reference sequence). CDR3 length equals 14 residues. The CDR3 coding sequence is TGTGCCTGGATTCCCACCCCTGGGACAGGGGAGCAGTACTTC. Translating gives CAWIPTPGTGEQYF.

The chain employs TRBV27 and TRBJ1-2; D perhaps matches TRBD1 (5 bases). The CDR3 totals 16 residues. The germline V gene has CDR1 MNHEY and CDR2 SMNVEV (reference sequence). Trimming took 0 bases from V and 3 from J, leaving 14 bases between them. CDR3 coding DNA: TGTGCCAGCAGTTTATCCCCAGGAACAGGATACTATGGCTACACCTTC. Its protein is CASSLSPGTGYYGYTF.

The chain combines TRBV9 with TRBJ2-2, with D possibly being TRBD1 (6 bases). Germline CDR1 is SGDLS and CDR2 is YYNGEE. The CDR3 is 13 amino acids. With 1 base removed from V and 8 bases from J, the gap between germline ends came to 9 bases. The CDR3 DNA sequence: TGTGCCAGCAGCGTACAGGGGAAGGGGGAGCTGTTTTTT. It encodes CASSVQGKGELFF.

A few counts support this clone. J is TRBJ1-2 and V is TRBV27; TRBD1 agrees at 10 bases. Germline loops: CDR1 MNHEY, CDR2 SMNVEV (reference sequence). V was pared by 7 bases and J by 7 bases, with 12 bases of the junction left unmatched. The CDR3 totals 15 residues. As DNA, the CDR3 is TGTGCCAGCATCCCTCGACAGGGGGCAAGTTTTGGCTACACCTTC. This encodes CASIPRQGASFGYTF.

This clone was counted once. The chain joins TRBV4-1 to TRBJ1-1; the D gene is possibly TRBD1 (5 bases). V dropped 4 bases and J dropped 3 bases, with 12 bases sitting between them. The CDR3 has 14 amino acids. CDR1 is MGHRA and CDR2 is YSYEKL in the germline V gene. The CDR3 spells CASSRGIWDTEAFF. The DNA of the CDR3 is TGCGCCAGCAGCCGGGGGATTTGGGACACTGAAGCTTTCTTT.

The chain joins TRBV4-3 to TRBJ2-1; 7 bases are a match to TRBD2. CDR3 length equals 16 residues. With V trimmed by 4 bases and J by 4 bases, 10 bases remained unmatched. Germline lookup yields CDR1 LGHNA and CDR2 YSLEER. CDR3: CASSRVRGGGYNEQFF. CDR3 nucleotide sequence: TGCGCCAGCAGCCGAGTTCGTGGGGGGGGTTACAATGAGCAGTTCTTC.

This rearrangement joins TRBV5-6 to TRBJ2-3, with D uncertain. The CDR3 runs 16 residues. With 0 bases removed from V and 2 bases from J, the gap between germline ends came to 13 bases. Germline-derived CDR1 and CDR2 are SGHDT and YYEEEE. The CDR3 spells CASSLGVIPDTDTQYF. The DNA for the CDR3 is TGTGCCAGCAGCTTGGGTGTCATCCCAGACACAGATACGCAGTATTTT.

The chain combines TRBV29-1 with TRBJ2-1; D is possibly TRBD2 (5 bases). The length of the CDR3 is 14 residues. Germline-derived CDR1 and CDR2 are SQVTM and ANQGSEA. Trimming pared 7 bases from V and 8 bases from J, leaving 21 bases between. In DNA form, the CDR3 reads TGCAGCGCTCTATTCCCCGGGGAGCATGATGAGCAGTTCTTC. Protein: CSALFPGEHDEQFF.